This T cell receptor (beta chain) was captured in a study of blood T cell repertoires in COVID-19. This CDR3 is built from 15 residues. V was cut by 3 bases and J by 7 bases, with 15 bases left in between. From germline, CDR1 is LNHDA and CDR2 SQIVND (reference sequence). The data were produced by immunoSEQ multiplex PCR, yet TCRdb's version contains in-frame clones alone and is incomplete. In the table there are 200,000 to 250,000 clones, over 60% of which are singletons. This chain uses TRBV19 with TRBJ2-2, with no clear D. The receptor was isolated from a woman aged 70-85 years with acute or convalescent COVID-19. Source material: peripheral blood. The CDR3 reads CASSIRQSQIGELFF. The CDR3 nucleotides are TGTGCCAGTAGTATTAGACAATCCCAGATCGGGGAGCTGTTTTTT.